This TCR beta chain emerged from a study of PD-1 blockade in mismatch repair-deficient tumors. Every patient had mismatch repair deficiency by PCR or immunohistochemistry. The assay was immunoSEQ multiplex PCR, and TCRdb's table has in-frame clones only and misses some. Among about 120,000 clones listed, around nine tenths were seen once. This TCR came from an adult with mismatch repair-deficient cancer. Material: peripheral blood, obtained approximately 72 weeks after starting pembrolizumab.

CDR3 protein: CASSLSLSGGADTQYF. In DNA form, the CDR3 reads TGTGCCAGCAGCTTGTCCCTTAGCGGTGGCGCAGATACGCAGTATTTT. The chain has TRBV5-4 and TRBJ2-3; tentatively, D is TRBD2 (6 bases). V dropped 1 base and J dropped 4 bases, with 16 bases sitting between them. Germline V gene lookup returns CDR1 SGHNT and CDR2 YYREEE (reference sequence). This CDR3 spans 16 amino acids.